These 7 T cell receptor beta chains originate from one sample sequenced in a study of shared clonotypes between healthy human individuals. The data were produced by immunoSEQ multiplex PCR, yet TCRdb's version contains in-frame clones alone and is incomplete. The repertoire includes about 960,000 clones, about 80% of them detected once, and approximately 1.5% sits in the top ten. The sample taken for sequencing was memory CD4+ T cells sorted from blood. The subset here: CD45RA-negative fraction. These receptors were taken from a man younger than 35 in good health.

This chain connects TRBV27 to TRBJ1-2, with 10 bases aligning to TRBD1. CDR1 and CDR2 from the germline V gene are MNHEY and SMNVEV (reference sequence). The trim removed 7 bases at V and 5 bases at J, leaving 7 bases unmatched. The CDR3 has 14 amino acids. The CDR3 nucleotides read TGTGCCAGCAAAGGACAGGGGGTGGGGTATGGCTACACCTTC. Translated: CASKGQGVGYGYTF.

V and J are TRBV27 and TRBJ2-3; TRBD2 matches 8 bases. The CDR3 covers 15 residues. The V segment lost 2 bases and the J segment 3 bases; nucleotides outside the gene matches: 4. Per germline, CDR1 MNHEY and CDR2 SMNVEV (reference sequence). Written as DNA, the CDR3 is TGTGCCAGCAGTTTAAGGCAGCGGGGGACAGATACGCAGTATTTT. This encodes CASSLRQRGTDTQYF.

This chain links TRBV27 with TRBJ1-1; TRBD1 is a possible D gene (6 bases). The ends were cut back, 6 bases at V and 4 bases at J, with 12 bases in the middle. The CDR3 loop spans 13 amino acids. Germline CDR1 is MNHEY and CDR2 is SMNVEV (reference sequence). CDR3 residues: CASSLTGRTEAFF. In DNA, the CDR3 is TGTGCCAGCAGCTTAACAGGGCGCACTGAAGCTTTCTTT.

The rearrangement links TRBV10-3 to TRBJ2-2; D possibly matches TRBD1 or TRBD2 (5 bases each). This CDR3 region has 15 residues. The germline V gene encodes CDR1 ENHRY and CDR2 SYGVKD. Trimming took 9 bases from V and 6 from J, leaving 20 bases between them. The DNA of the CDR3 is TGTGCCATGCGGACGGACGTCGGGGACGCCGGGGAGCTGTTTTTT. Amino acid sequence: CAMRTDVGDAGELFF.

The rearrangement uses TRBV7-9 and TRBJ2-7; 9 bases agree with TRBD1. V shed 4 bases, J shed 2 bases, and the junction held 3 bases outside the gene matches. Germline V gene lookup returns CDR1 SEHNR and CDR2 FQNEAQ (reference sequence). The length of the CDR3 is 14 residues. CDR3 nucleotide sequence: TGTGCCAGCAGCTCGGACAGGGGAGCCTACGAGCAGTACTTC. Translation: CASSSDRGAYEQYF.

This clone was seen once. J is TRBJ2-2 and V is TRBV27; no reliable D call. With 3 bases removed from V and 4 bases from J, the gap between germline ends came to 9 bases. The CDR3 is 14 amino acids. Germline V CDR1 and CDR2: MNHEY, SMNVEV (reference sequence). DNA of the CDR3: TGTGCCAGCAGTTTTGGTTGGGGCACCGGGGAGCTGTTTTTT. Its translation: CASSFGWGTGELFF.

The chain has TRBV28 and TRBJ2-1; D is undetermined. CDR3 length: 14 amino acids. V lost 5 bases and J lost 6, with 14 bases in between. Germline CDR1 reads MDHEN; CDR2 reads SYDVKM. CDR3 in amino acids: CASSPVAVTNEQFF. CDR3 nucleotide sequence: TGTGCCAGCAGTCCCGTCGCCGTGACCAATGAGCAGTTCTTC.